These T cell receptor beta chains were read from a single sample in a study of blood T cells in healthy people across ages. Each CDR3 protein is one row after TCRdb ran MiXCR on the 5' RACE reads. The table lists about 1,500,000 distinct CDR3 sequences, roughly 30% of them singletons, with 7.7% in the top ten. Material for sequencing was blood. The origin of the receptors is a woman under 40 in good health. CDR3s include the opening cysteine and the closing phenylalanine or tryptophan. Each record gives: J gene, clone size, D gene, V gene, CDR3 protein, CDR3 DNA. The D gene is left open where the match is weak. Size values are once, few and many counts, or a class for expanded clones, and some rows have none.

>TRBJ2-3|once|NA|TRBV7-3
CASSLLGGASTDTQYF
TGTGCCAGCAGCTTACTCGGGGGAGCTAGCACAGATACGCAGTATTTT
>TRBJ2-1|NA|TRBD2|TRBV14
CASSQGGRTRKGHEQFF
TGTGCCAGCAGCCAAGGGGGTCGGACTAGAAAAGGGCATGAGCAGTTCTTC
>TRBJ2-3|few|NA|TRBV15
CATSSRAGGTDTQYF
TGTGCCACCAGCAGCCGAGCCGGGGGCACAGATACGCAGTATTTT
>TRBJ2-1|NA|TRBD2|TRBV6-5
CAGRGPLAVYNEQFF
TGTGCCGGCAGAGGACCGCTAGCGGTATACAATGAGCAGTTCTTC
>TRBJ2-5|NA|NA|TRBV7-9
CASSSGQVGRETQYF
TGTGCCAGCAGCTCCGGACAGGTCGGGAGAGAGACCCAGTACTTC
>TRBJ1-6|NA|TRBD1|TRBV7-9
CASSRQGSSPLHF
TGTGCCAGCAGTCGACAGGGTTCTTCACCCCTCCACTTT
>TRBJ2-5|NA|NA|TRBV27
CASSLGLGAQETQYF
TGTGCCAGCAGTTTAGGGTTAGGGGCACAAGAGACCCAGTACTTC
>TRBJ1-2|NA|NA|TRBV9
CASSSGGRVNHGYTF
TGTGCCAGCAGCTCTGGGGGCCGAGTCAACCATGGCTACACCTTC
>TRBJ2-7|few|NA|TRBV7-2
CASSLPGLPSYEQYF
TGTGCCAGCAGCTTACCGGGACTTCCCTCCTACGAGCAGTACTTC
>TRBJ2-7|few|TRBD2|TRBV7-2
CASSPTPRLAGVGRPYEQYF
TGTGCCAGCAGCCCTACCCCCCGACTAGCGGGAGTTGGACGGCCCTACGAGCAGTACTTC
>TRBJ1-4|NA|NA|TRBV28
CASSSSDLNEKLFF
TGTGCCAGCAGTAGTTCAGATCTTAATGAAAAACTGTTTTTT
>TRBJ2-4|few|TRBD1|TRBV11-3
CASSIGTARQYF
TGTGCCAGCAGCATAGGGACAGCTAGGCAGTACTTC
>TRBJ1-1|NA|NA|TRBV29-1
CSGLLRGNTEAFF
TGCAGCGGTTTACTCAGGGGAAACACTGAAGCTTTCTTT
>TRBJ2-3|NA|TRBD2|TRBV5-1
CASSTTVAGSTDTQYF
TGCGCCAGCAGCACAACCGTAGCGGGTAGCACAGATACGCAGTATTTT
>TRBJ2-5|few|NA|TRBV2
CASSVEHQETQYF
TGTGCCAGCAGTGTCGAACACCAAGAGACCCAGTACTTC
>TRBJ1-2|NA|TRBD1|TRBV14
CASSQPGQEYGYTF
TGTGCCAGCAGCCAGCCGGGACAGGAGTATGGCTACACCTTC
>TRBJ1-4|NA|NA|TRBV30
CAWSKQLNEKLFF
TGTGCCTGGAGCAAACAGCTTAATGAAAAACTGTTTTTT
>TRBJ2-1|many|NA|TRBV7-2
CASSLGRGWNEQFF
TGTGCCAGCAGCTTAGGAAGGGGATGGAATGAGCAGTTCTTC
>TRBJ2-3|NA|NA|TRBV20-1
CSAGTRPQDTQYF
TGCAGTGCGGGAACTCGTCCTCAAGATACGCAGTATTTT
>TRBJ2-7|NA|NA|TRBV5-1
CASSLTTGREQYF
TGCGCCAGCAGCTTGACGACTGGCCGCGAGCAGTACTTC
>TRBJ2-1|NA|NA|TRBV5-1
CASSLTGEANEQFF
TGCGCCAGCAGCTTGACAGGGGAGGCAAATGAGCAGTTCTTC
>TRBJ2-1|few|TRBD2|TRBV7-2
CASSSTSGGSSYNEQFF
TGTGCCAGCAGCTCGACTAGCGGGGGGAGCTCCTACAATGAGCAGTTCTTC
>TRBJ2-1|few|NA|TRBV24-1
CATSDPLQGDNEQFF
TGTGCCACCAGTGATCCACTCCAGGGTGATAATGAGCAGTTCTTC
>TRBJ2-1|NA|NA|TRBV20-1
CSARQVNEQFF
TGCAGTGCTCGGCAAGTAAATGAGCAGTTCTTC
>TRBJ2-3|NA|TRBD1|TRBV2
CASSGQGARTDTQYF
TGTGCCAGCAGTGGGCAGGGGGCCCGCACAGATACGCAGTATTTT
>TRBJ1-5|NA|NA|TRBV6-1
CASSPLQGQYSNQPQHF
TGTGCCAGCAGTCCCCTTCAGGGTCAGTATAGCAATCAGCCCCAGCATTTT
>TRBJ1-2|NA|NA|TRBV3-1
CASSQGFDNYGYTF
TGTGCCAGCAGCCAAGGTTTTGATAACTATGGCTACACCTTC
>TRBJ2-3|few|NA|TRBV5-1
CASSPTTGTTSPYF
TGCGCCAGCAGCCCCACAACCGGGACAACTTCCCCGTATTTT
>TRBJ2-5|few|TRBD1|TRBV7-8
CASSRTDYRGRETQYF
TGTGCCAGCAGCCGAACCGATTACAGGGGGAGGGAGACCCAGTACTTC
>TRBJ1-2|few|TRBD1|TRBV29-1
CSVADRGSNNYGYTF
TGCAGCGTTGCGGACAGGGGGTCTAATAACTATGGCTACACCTTC
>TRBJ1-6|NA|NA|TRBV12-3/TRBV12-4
CASNHAGLGNSPLHF
TGTGCCAGCAATCATGCGGGACTCGGTAATTCACCCCTCCACTTT
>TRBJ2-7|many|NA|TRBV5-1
CASSLGLGAVSSYEQYF
TGCGCCAGCAGCTTGGGGTTAGGGGCAGTTTCCTCCTACGAGCAGTACTTC
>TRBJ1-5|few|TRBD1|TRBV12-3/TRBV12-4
CASSLEWQGAQPQHF
TGTGCCAGCAGTTTAGAGTGGCAGGGGGCTCAGCCCCAGCATTTT
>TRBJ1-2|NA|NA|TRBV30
CVCGGPGGYTF
TGTGTTTGCGGGGGGCCAGGTGGCTACACCTTT
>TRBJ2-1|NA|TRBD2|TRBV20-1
CSVRAMTGRTNEQFF
TGCAGTGTTAGAGCCATGACCGGGAGGACGAATGAGCAGTTCTTC
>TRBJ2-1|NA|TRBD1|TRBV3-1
CASSSRTGGPGEQFF
TGTGCCAGCAGTTCTCGGACAGGGGGCCCGGGTGAGCAGTTCTTC
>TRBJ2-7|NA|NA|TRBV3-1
CASSALGGSYEQYF
TGTGCCAGCAGCGCACTCGGGGGCTCCTACGAGCAGTACTTC
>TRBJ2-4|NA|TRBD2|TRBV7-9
CASSLAGGPANIQYF
TGTGCCAGCAGCTTAGCGGGAGGGCCAGCAAACATTCAGTACTTC
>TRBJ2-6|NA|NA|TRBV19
CACQTTSGANVLTF
TGTGCCTGTCAAACGACTTCTGGGGCCAACGTCCTGACTTTC
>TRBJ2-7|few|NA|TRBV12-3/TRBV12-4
CASTLGATVYEQYF
TGTGCCAGCACCCTGGGCGCCACCGTCTACGAGCAGTACTTC
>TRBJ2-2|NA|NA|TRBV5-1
CASSPSRGNTGELFF
TGCGCCAGCAGCCCCTCCCGCGGGAACACCGGGGAGCTGTTTTTT
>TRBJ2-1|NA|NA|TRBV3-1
CASSQDRRSRHEQFF
TGTGCCAGCAGCCAAGATCGGCGTAGCAGACATGAGCAGTTCTTC
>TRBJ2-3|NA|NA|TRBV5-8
CASSLDIRSTPQYF
TGTGCCAGCAGCTTGGACATACGCTCCACACCGCAGTATTTT
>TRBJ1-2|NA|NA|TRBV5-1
CASSLGARDIGYTF
TGCGCCAGCAGCTTGGGGGCCCGCGATATTGGCTACACCTTC
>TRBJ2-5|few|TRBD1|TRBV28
CASRLYRGLQETQYF
TGTGCCAGCAGGCTCTACAGGGGCCTCCAAGAGACCCAGTACTTC
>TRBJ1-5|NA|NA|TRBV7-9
CASSSYRAADQAPHQPQHF
TGTGCCAGCAGCTCCTACCGGGCAGCTGACCAGGCTCCCCATCAGCCCCAGCATTTT
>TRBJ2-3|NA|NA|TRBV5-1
CASSLVPRESSTDTQYF
TGCGCCAGCAGCTTGGTCCCTCGGGAGAGTAGCACAGATACGCAGTATTTT
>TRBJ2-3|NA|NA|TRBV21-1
CASSKALGTAVENTDTQYF
TGTGCCAGCAGCAAAGCGCTTGGGACAGCCGTAGAAAACACAGACACGCAGTATTTT
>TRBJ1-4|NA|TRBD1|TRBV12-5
CASGTPGGPATNEKLFF
TGTGCTAGTGGGACTCCAGGGGGGCCTGCAACTAATGAAAAACTGTTTTTT